The clone carrying this T cell receptor beta chain is classed as medium-sized. Its antigen remains unknown. This CDR3 comprises 15 residues. Per the germline V gene, CDR1 is SGDLS and CDR2 is YYNGEE. The junction had 9 bases not matched to a gene; V was cut back by 4 bases and J by 3 bases. This entry is derived from a study of somatic mutations in cytotoxic T cells in rheumatoid arthritis. Turning to the study itself: Selected populations of V beta antibody-stained T cells underwent flow sorting at nearly 100% purity; these encompassed V beta1+ cells subjected to TCRB sequencing.

Broader study findings: Between rheumatoid arthritis patients and age-matched healthy controls, CD8+ T-cell clonality showed no significant difference. CD8+ clonality rose with age in rheumatoid arthritis patients, not healthy controls.

The table came from immunoSEQ multiplex PCR; TCRdb's copy has only in-frame clones and leaves some out. The sample has about 19,000 clones, 75% to 85% seen once; the top ten hold about 14%. Sequencing used CD8+ T cells sorted from blood. This clonotype originated in an adult with rheumatoid arthritis. The chain is built from TRBV9 and TRBJ2-7, with 8 bases lining up with TRBD2. The CDR3 spells CASSPSGRGIYEQYF. DNA for the CDR3: TGTGCCAGCAGCCCTAGCGGGCGGGGGATCTACGAGCAGTACTTC.